The next 25 T cell receptor beta chains were all read from a single sample in a study of blood T cell repertoires in COVID-19. Here immunoSEQ multiplex PCR was the method, and the copy in TCRdb shows in-frame clones only, minus some. Found here are 270,000 or so clones, 90% of them singletons; the top ten hold 2.1%. The source material was peripheral blood. The receptors come from a woman aged 55-69 years with COVID-19, enrolled during active disease.

This chain connects TRBV5-6 to TRBJ1-1; weak D call: TRBD1 (5 bases). Germline CDR1 reads SGHDT; CDR2 reads YYEEEE. The CDR3 runs 13 residues. V dropped 4 bases and J dropped 0 bases, with 7 bases sitting between them. In nucleotides, the CDR3 is TGTGCCAGCAGCATCAGGGTGAACACTGAAGCTTTCTTT. The encoded protein is CASSIRVNTEAFF.

The chain links TRBV7-9 to TRBJ1-2; 8 nucleotides agree with TRBD1. Germline CDR1 reads SEHNR; CDR2 reads FQNEAQ (reference sequence). J was trimmed by 2 bases and V by 0 bases; bases with no gene match: 5. The CDR3 covers 16 residues. Written as DNA, the CDR3 is TGTGCCAGCAGCTTAGCCTATAGACAGGGGAACTATGGCTACACCTTC. Protein product: CASSLAYRQGNYGYTF. Combining the CDR3 with reference TRBV7-9 and TRBJ1-2 gives the whole variable domain DTGVSQNPRHKITKRGQNVTFRCDPISEHNRLYWYRQTLGQGPEFLTYFQNEAQLEKSRLLSDRFSAERPKGSFSTLEIQRTEQGDSAMYLCASSLAYRQGNYGYTFGSGTRLTVV.

The V and J genes are TRBV19 and TRBJ1-1; D might be TRBD1 (6 bases). The CDR3 has 12 amino acids. Germline V gene data show CDR1 as LNHDA and CDR2 as SQIVND (reference sequence). V was trimmed by 8 bases and J by 3 bases, leaving 10 bases between them. CDR3 amino acids: CASGGRYTEAFF. CDR3 in DNA: TGTGCCAGTGGGGGCAGGTACACTGAAGCTTTCTTT.

This chain joins TRBV6-5 and TRBJ1-1; D may be TRBD1 (5 bases). This CDR3 spans 16 amino acids. The germline V and J ends were trimmed by 0 bases and 1 base, with 12 bases remaining between them. Germline values: CDR1 MNHEY, CDR2 SVGAGI. CDR3 sequence: CASSYSLGQKNTEAFF. Here the CDR3 DNA reads TGTGCCAGCAGTTACTCGTTAGGACAAAAGAACACTGAAGCTTTCTTT.

The V and J genes are TRBV7-6 and TRBJ1-1, with D possibly being TRBD1 (6 bases). The CDR3 extends over 17 amino acids. Trimming removed 1 base from V and 1 base from J, with 16 bases in between. In germline, CDR1 is SGHVS, CDR2 FNYEAQ. The CDR3 protein is CASSLEQGKRRNTEAFF. CDR3 nucleotides: TGTGCCAGCAGCTTAGAACAGGGCAAGCGGCGGAACACTGAAGCTTTCTTT.

The chain joins TRBV2 to TRBJ2-2; 8 nucleotides match TRBD2. V dropped 5 bases and J dropped 6; count of bases not matched to a gene: 11. Germline CDR1 is SNHLY and CDR2 is FYNNEI. The CDR3 extends over 16 amino acids. DNA for the CDR3: TGTGCCAGCAGTCCGGGGGGACTAGGCGTCGCCGGGGAGCTGTTTTTT. Translation gives CASSPGGLGVAGELFF.

The genes are TRBV12-3 or TRBV12-4 and TRBJ1-5; perhaps TRBD1 as D (5 bases). The V end lost 3 bases, the J end lost 6 bases, and 6 bases lay between the germline ends. The CDR3 extends over 12 amino acids. The CDR3 nucleotides are TGTGCCAGCAGTTTTCAGGGTCAGCCCCAGCATTTT. Translated: CASSFQGQPQHF.

CDR3 sequence: CASRTTGGKEKLFF. The DNA of the CDR3 is TGTGCCAGCAGGACGACAGGGGGGAAGGAAAAACTGTTTTTT. V and J are TRBV25-1 and TRBJ1-4, with TRBD1 matching over 9 bases. With 6 bases clipped from V and 8 bases from J, the junction kept 7 bases outside the gene matches. CDR3 length: 14 amino acids. The V gene's germline CDR1 is MGHDK and CDR2 SYGVNS.

The chain has TRBV19 and TRBJ1-5; no reliable D call. Trimming shortened V by 2 bases and J by 6 bases, and 11 bases separated the two germline ends. Germline lookup yields CDR1 LNHDA and CDR2 SQIVND (reference sequence). CDR3 length equals 14 residues. CDR3 protein: CASSISGRGQPQHF. CDR3 nucleotides: TGTGCCAGTAGTATATCAGGCCGGGGTCAGCCCCAGCATTTT.

The chain's CDR3 is CASSSIAGQGPYGYTF. For the CDR3, the DNA is TGTGCCAGCAGCTCAATAGCCGGACAGGGTCCCTATGGCTACACCTTC. The rearrangement links TRBV7-2 to TRBJ1-2; 8 bases map to TRBD1. V trimming: 4 bases; J trimming: 4 bases; junction bases outside the gene matches: 11. The CDR3 contains 16 residues. Germline V gene sequence: CDR1 SGHTA, CDR2 FQGNSA.

A few counts support this clone. This chain connects TRBV6-5 to TRBJ1-1; 8 bases are a match to TRBD1. CDR1 is MNHEY and CDR2 is SVGAGI in the germline V gene. The CDR3 loop spans 15 amino acids. J was trimmed by 1 base and V by 6 bases; bases with no gene match: 7. The CDR3 reads CASRRPGTGNTEAFF. For the CDR3, the DNA is TGTGCCAGCAGAAGGCCAGGGACAGGGAACACTGAAGCTTTCTTT.

This sequence joins TRBV10-2 and TRBJ1-5, with D unresolved. From germline, CDR1 is WSHSY and CDR2 SAAADI. Trimming cost V 0 bases and J 4 bases, with 7 bases left between them. CDR3 size: 14 residues. CDR3 in DNA: TGCGCCAGCAGTGAGTCGCGGGGTAATCAGCCCCAGCATTTT. It codes for CASSESRGNQPQHF.

CDR3 sequence reads: CASSQDRRAPTDTQYF. The DNA of the CDR3 is TGTGCCAGCAGCCAAGATAGGAGGGCACCCACAGATACGCAGTATTTT. This chain links TRBV14 with TRBJ2-3, with D possibly being TRBD2 (6 bases). Germline V gene lookup returns CDR1 SGHDN and CDR2 FVKESK. The CDR3 runs 16 residues. Trimming stripped 0 bases from V and 2 bases from J, with 12 bases between.

V is TRBV7-2 and J is TRBJ2-3, with 15 bases matching TRBD2. The V gene's germline CDR1 is SGHTA and CDR2 FQGNSA. This CDR3 region has 16 residues. The V and J ends lost 5 bases and 2 bases, in that order; junction bases with no gene match: 2. This CDR3 reads CASSRTSGGATDTQYF. CDR3 DNA sequence: TGTGCCAGCAGCCGGACTAGCGGGGGGGCCACAGATACGCAGTATTTT.

The genes are TRBV7-8 and TRBJ1-4; 8 bases are shared with TRBD1. This CDR3 is 15 amino acids long. Germline values: CDR1 SGHVS, CDR2 FQNEAQ. The V segment lost 5 bases and the J segment 7 bases; nucleotides outside the gene matches: 9. The CDR3 sequence is CASSLSFGQGEKLFF. The CDR3 coding sequence is TGTGCCAGCAGCCTTAGCTTCGGACAGGGTGAAAAACTGTTTTTT.

The chain joins TRBV4-1 to TRBJ2-2, with TRBD2 matching over 11 bases. With 5 bases clipped from V and 4 bases from J, the junction kept 3 bases outside the gene matches. CDR3 length: 15 amino acids. Germline V CDR1 and CDR2: MGHRA, YSYEKL. Written as DNA, the CDR3 is TGCGCCAGCAGCTCCGGACTAGCGGGCACCGGGGAGCTGTTTTTT. Translation gives CASSSGLAGTGELFF.

The chain links TRBV28 to TRBJ2-3; the match to TRBD1 covers 7 bases. Per the germline V gene, CDR1 is MDHEN and CDR2 is SYDVKM. V lost 3 bases, J lost 0 bases, and 18 bases stayed unmatched. This CDR3 contains 20 residues. DNA of the CDR3: TGTGCCAGCAGTTTCAACAGGGGCCCTGGGGGTCCTTCTAGCACAGATACGCAGTATTTT. Protein: CASSFNRGPGGPSSTDTQYF.

The chain combines TRBV4-2 with TRBJ1-2; D remains unclear. V was shortened by 0 bases and J by 0 bases, with 8 bases between the two germline ends. Germline CDR1 and CDR2: LGHNA and YNFKEQ. This CDR3 has 15 residues. CDR3 residues: CASSQDLLANYGYTF. CDR3 DNA: TGTGCCAGCAGCCAAGATTTACTTGCTAACTATGGCTACACCTTC.

The V gene is TRBV30, the J gene TRBJ1-2; D ambiguous. There are 13 residues in the CDR3. The germline gives CDR1 GTSNPN, CDR2 SVGIG (reference sequence). Deletions cut 3 bases from V and 3 bases from J, with 11 bases between. The CDR3 reads CAWRVAFDYGYTF. The DNA of the CDR3 is TGTGCCTGGAGGGTCGCGTTTGACTATGGCTACACCTTC.

The chain recombines TRBV4-1 with TRBJ1-4; D unresolved. V lost 4 bases, J lost 0 bases, and 12 bases lay in between. The CDR3 is 16 amino acids. CDR1 and CDR2 (germline): MGHRA, YSYEKL. The CDR3 DNA reads as TGCGCCAGCAGCCCCACCCCATCGGCAACTAATGAAAAACTGTTTTTT. Protein sequence: CASSPTPSATNEKLFF.

This clone was seen a single time. The J gene is TRBJ2-7, the V gene TRBV15; 9 bases line up with TRBD1. This CDR3 has 14 residues. Germline V gene sequence: CDR1 LNHNV, CDR2 YYDKDF (reference sequence). Losses at the gene ends were 1 base for V and 4 bases for J; bases not matched to a gene: 2. The CDR3 loop reads CATSRGQGEYEQYF. The DNA of the CDR3 is TGTGCCACCAGCAGAGGACAGGGGGAATACGAGCAGTACTTC.

This chain uses TRBV7-8 with TRBJ1-5; D ambiguous. Trimming pared 1 base from V and 3 bases from J, leaving 10 bases between. Germline V gene sequence: CDR1 SGHVS, CDR2 FQNEAQ. This CDR3 has 15 amino acids. This CDR3 reads CASSLVTVPNQPQHF. The CDR3 nucleotides are TGTGCCAGCAGCTTAGTCACAGTGCCCAATCAGCCCCAGCATTTT.

The rearrangement joins TRBV5-6 to TRBJ2-3; TRBD2 matches 7 bases. J lost 3 bases, V lost 2 bases, and 6 bases had no gene match. Germline V gene sequence: CDR1 SGHDT, CDR2 YYEEEE. The CDR3 totals 15 residues. The CDR3 DNA reads as TGTGCCAGCAGCTTTTGGGGAGGGAGGACAGATACGCAGTATTTT. Translation gives CASSFWGGRTDTQYF. The full variable domain, its missing parts supplied by reference TRBV5-6 and TRBJ2-3, is DAGVTQSPTHLIKTRGQQVTLRCSPKSGHDTVSWYQQALGQGPQFIFQYYEEEERQRGNFPDRFSGHQFPNYSSELNVNALLLGDSALYLCASSFWGGRTDTQYFGPGTRLTVL.

V usage is TRBV7-2 and J usage is TRBJ1-2, with 9 bases matching TRBD1. Germline trimming cut 4 bases from V and 3 bases from J; bases unmatched to any gene: 15. There are 18 residues in the CDR3. CDR1 is SGHTA and CDR2 is FQGNSA in the germline V gene. DNA for the CDR3: TGTGCCAGCAGCTCTAGGGGTGGGCTCACAGGGGGCGACTATGGCTACACCTTC. Amino acids: CASSSRGGLTGGDYGYTF.

This clone was observed at least ten times. Within the sample, other DNA sequences also encode this same CDR3. This rearrangement joins TRBV15 to TRBJ1-2, with TRBD1 matching 9 bases. Germline V lookup: CDR1 LNHNV, CDR2 YYDKDF (reference sequence). The ends lost 1 base at V and 5 bases at J; junction bases unmatched: 5. The CDR3 covers 15 residues. The CDR3 spells CATSRGPGQGYGYTF. The CDR3 DNA sequence: TGTGCCACCAGCAGAGGTCCGGGACAGGGTTATGGCTACACCTTC.